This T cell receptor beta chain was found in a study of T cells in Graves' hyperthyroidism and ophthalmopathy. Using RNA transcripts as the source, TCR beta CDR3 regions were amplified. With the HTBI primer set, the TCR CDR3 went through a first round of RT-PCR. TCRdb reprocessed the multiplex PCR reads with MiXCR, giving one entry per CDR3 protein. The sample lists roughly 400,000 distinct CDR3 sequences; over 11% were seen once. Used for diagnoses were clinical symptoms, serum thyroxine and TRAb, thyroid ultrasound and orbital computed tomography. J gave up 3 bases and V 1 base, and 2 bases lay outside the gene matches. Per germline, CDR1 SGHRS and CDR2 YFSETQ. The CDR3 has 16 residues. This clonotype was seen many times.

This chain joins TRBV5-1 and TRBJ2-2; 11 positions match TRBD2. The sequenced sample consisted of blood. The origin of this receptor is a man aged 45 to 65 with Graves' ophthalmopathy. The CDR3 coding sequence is TGCGCCAGCAGCTTGACTAGCGGGAGCCACACCGGGGAGCTGTTTTTT. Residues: CASSLTSGSHTGELFF.